The 27 T cell receptor beta chains below all came from one sample that was sequenced in a study of beta chain features in type 1 diabetes. Study-wide findings and caveats: Shortening of TCRB CDR3s, moderate but significant, appeared in all four CD4+ subsets of Type 1 diabetes patients.

The sequenced template was cDNA made from the entire isolated RNA. Only in-frame clones appear in the TCRdb table, and some are missing; sequencing was by immunoSEQ multiplex PCR. The sample yields about 52,000 clones, around 45% seen once. No antigen has been assigned to these receptors. What was sequenced was Tregs from blood. These receptors were obtained from a young man with type 1 diabetes.

This clone was seen only a few times. This chain connects TRBV4-1 to TRBJ2-7, with 11 bases lining up with TRBD1. Germline-derived CDR1 and CDR2 are MGHRA and YSYEKL. V lost 3 bases, J lost 1 base, and 8 bases stayed unmatched. The CDR3 is 17 amino acids. The CDR3 spells CASSQVAGQGASYEQYF. DNA for the CDR3: TGCGCCAGCAGCCAGGTCGCCGGACAGGGGGCTTCCTACGAGCAGTACTTC.

The V gene is TRBV7-2, the J gene TRBJ2-4; TRBD2 agrees at 7 bases. Germline-derived CDR1 and CDR2 are SGHTA and FQGNSA. The junction had 3 bases not matched to a gene; V was cut back by 1 base and J by 0 bases. There are 16 residues in the CDR3. The CDR3 DNA reads TGTGCCAGCAGCTTAGGGGCGGGGGTAGCCAAAAACATTCAGTACTTC. It yields the protein CASSLGAGVAKNIQYF.

The V call is TRBV19, the J call TRBJ1-5; unclear D gene. The CDR3 runs to 16 residues. The V gene lost 7 bases and the J gene lost 2 bases, with 18 bases spanning the gap. CDR1 is LNHDA, CDR2 SQIVND, per germline (reference sequence). CDR3 in DNA: TGTGCCAGTACCATTACTGGCCGGAGGGGCAATCAGCCCCAGCATTTT. Protein sequence: CASTITGRRGNQPQHF.

This rearrangement joins TRBV9 to TRBJ2-7; 10 bases are a match to TRBD2. CDR1 and CDR2 from the germline V gene are SGDLS and YYNGEE. J was trimmed by 2 bases and V by 0 bases; bases with no gene match: 5. The length of the CDR3 is 16 residues. In DNA, the CDR3 is TGTGCCAGCAGCGTAGTTATCCTAGCGGGGGCCTACGAGCAGTACTTC. It is translated as CASSVVILAGAYEQYF.

This clone was counted only a few times. The chain couples TRBV7-2 to TRBJ2-1, with 13 positions matching TRBD2. CDR3 length: 14 amino acids. CDR1 SGHTA and CDR2 FQGNSA come from the germline V gene. V was pared by 1 base and J by 12 bases, with 3 bases of the junction left unmatched. The CDR3 here is CASSLVTSGGLQFF. Written as DNA, the CDR3 is TGTGCCAGCAGCTTAGTGACTAGCGGGGGGCTGCAGTTCTTC.

This clone was counted between two and nine times. The rearrangement links TRBV5-1 to TRBJ2-3, with TRBD1 matching over 7 bases. This CDR3 spans 15 amino acids. V was pared by 2 bases and J by 1 base, with 4 bases of the junction left unmatched. Germline values: CDR1 SGHRS, CDR2 YFSETQ. CDR3 sequence: CASSFTGQGTDTQYF. The CDR3 coding sequence is TGCGCCAGCAGCTTCACCGGACAGGGCACAGATACGCAGTATTTT.

This clone was detected only a few times. This chain connects TRBV7-2 to TRBJ2-5; possibly TRBD1 for D (6 bases). The CDR3 is made up of 13 amino acids. V was trimmed by 5 bases and J by 4 bases, leaving 11 bases between them. CDR1 is SGHTA and CDR2 is FQGNSA in the germline V gene. The CDR3 region is CASSPRDTETQYF. DNA for the CDR3: TGTGCCAGCAGCCCCCGGGACACAGAGACCCAGTACTTC.

V gene TRBV27 combines with J gene TRBJ2-5; TRBD1 matches at 8 bases. V was clipped by 6 bases and J by 5 bases; unmatched bases: 8. The CDR3 has 14 residues. Germline-derived CDR1 and CDR2 are MNHEY and SMNVEV (reference sequence). The CDR3 nucleotides read TGTGCCAGCAGAAGGACAGGGAGAGAGGAGACCCAGTACTTC. Translation gives CASRRTGREETQYF.

This sequence joins TRBV6-5 and TRBJ1-1; possible D gene TRBD1, 6 bases. Germline values: CDR1 MNHEY, CDR2 SVGAGI. This CDR3 contains 14 residues. The V and J ends lost 2 bases and 4 bases respectively, with 11 bases between them. In DNA, the CDR3 is TGTGCCAGCAGTTACAGGCAGGGGAGCACTGAAGCTTTCTTT. Translated, it gives CASSYRQGSTEAFF.

The chain carries TRBV29-1 and TRBJ2-3, with 10 bases lining up with TRBD2. V trimming: 7 bases; J trimming: 3 bases; junction bases outside the gene matches: 16. CDR3 length: 17 residues. CDR1 is SQVTM and CDR2 is ANQGSEA in the germline V gene. DNA of the CDR3: TGCAGCGCCCTCGGGTACCCTAGCGGGAGCTTAACAGATACGCAGTATTTT. Its translation is CSALGYPSGSLTDTQYF.

The chain uses TRBV7-8 and TRBJ1-1, with 9 bases matching TRBD1. CDR1 is SGHVS, CDR2 FQNEAQ, per germline. This CDR3 has 15 residues. Unmatched junction bases numbered 2, after V lost 2 bases and J lost 1 base. The CDR3 loop is CASSLRQGGNTEAFF. The CDR3 coding sequence is TGTGCCAGCAGCTTAAGACAGGGGGGGAACACTGAAGCTTTCTTT.

The chain employs TRBV18 and TRBJ2-5, with D unclear. The CDR3 is made up of 12 amino acids. V was trimmed by 3 bases and J by 5 bases, leaving 7 bases between them. Germline CDR1 KGHSH, CDR2 LQKENI. CDR3 DNA: TGTGCCAGCTCACCCGCCGGGGAGACCCAGTACTTC. Translation: CASSPAGETQYF.

This clone was counted a few times. This chain links TRBV7-6 with TRBJ2-1, with TRBD2 identical over 9 bases. There are 21 residues in the CDR3. CDR1 is SGHVS and CDR2 is FNYEAQ in the germline V gene. With V trimmed by 3 bases and J by 5 bases, 23 bases remained unmatched. The CDR3 bases are TGTGCCAGCAGCTTGCATAGACCGAGGCTGACTAGCGGTCCGAACGACAATGAGCAGTTCTTC. It translates to CASSLHRPRLTSGPNDNEQFF.

The rearrangement links TRBV19 to TRBJ2-1; TRBD2 aligns across 9 bases. Germline CDR1 is LNHDA and CDR2 is SQIVND (reference sequence). J was trimmed by 4 bases and V by 4 bases; bases with no gene match: 5. This CDR3 region has 15 residues. The CDR3 loop is CASSRSSGNYNEQFF. As DNA, the CDR3 is TGTGCCAGTAGTAGGTCTAGCGGGAATTACAATGAGCAGTTCTTC.

The J gene is TRBJ2-4, the V gene TRBV5-1, with TRBD1 matching 8 bases. This CDR3 is built from 15 residues. V was clipped by 4 bases and J by 3 bases; unmatched bases: 6. Germline V lookup: CDR1 SGHRS, CDR2 YFSETQ. This CDR3 is CASSHDRGGKNIQYF. CDR3 sequence (DNA): TGCGCCAGCAGCCATGACAGGGGAGGCAAAAACATTCAGTACTTC. Full variable domain (outside the CDR3, taken from reference TRBV5-1 and TRBJ2-4): KAGVTQTPRYLIKTRGQQVTLSCSPISGHRSVSWYQQTPGQGLQFLFEYFSETQRNKGNFPGRFSGRQFSNSRSEMNVSTLELGDSALYLCASSHDRGGKNIQYFGAGTRLSVL.

The chain employs TRBV5-6 and TRBJ2-6; 8 nucleotides line up with TRBD1. The trim removed 3 bases at V and 3 bases at J, leaving 14 bases unmatched. The CDR3 runs to 19 residues. CDR1 and CDR2 from the germline V gene are SGHDT and YYEEEE. CDR3 nucleotide sequence: TGTGCCAGCAGCTCATCATCCTGGACAGGGACAATTGGGGCCAACGTCCTGACTTTC. Translating gives CASSSSSWTGTIGANVLTF.

There are a few counts of this clone. The chain is built from TRBV18 and TRBJ1-1; D not resolved. The CDR3 has 13 residues. V was shortened by 4 bases and J by 2 bases, with 8 bases between the two germline ends. The germline V gene encodes CDR1 KGHSH and CDR2 LQKENI. CDR3 residues: CASSRAENTEAFF. As DNA, the CDR3 is TGTGCCAGCTCACGGGCAGAAAACACTGAAGCTTTCTTT.

The CDR3 nucleotides are TGTGCCAGCAGCTTGGCAGGGAAGAAGCCCCAGCATTTT. It translates to CASSLAGKKPQHF. The V and J genes are TRBV5-4 and TRBJ1-5, with D perhaps matching TRBD1 (5 bases). Germline-derived CDR1 and CDR2 are SGHNT and YYREEE (reference sequence). This CDR3 region has 13 residues. V was cut by 0 bases and J by 8 bases, with 9 bases left in between.

The chain uses TRBV7-2 and TRBJ2-5; 8 bases match TRBD2. The CDR3 consists of 15 residues. Looked up from germline, CDR1 is SGHTA and CDR2 is FQGNSA. V was pared by 0 bases and J by 6 bases, with 6 bases of the junction left unmatched. CDR3: CASSLALAGGKTQYF. The CDR3 DNA follows: TGTGCCAGCAGCTTAGCGCTTGCGGGAGGAAAGACCCAGTACTTC.

The chain is built from TRBV5-6 and TRBJ1-2, with D possibly matching TRBD1 (5 bases). This CDR3 is built from 13 residues. V lost 0 bases and J 6 bases, leaving 9 bases between the germline ends. The germline V gene has CDR1 SGHDT and CDR2 YYEEEE. The CDR3 DNA follows: TGTGCCAGCAGCTTGGATCGGGGGGATGGCTACACCTTC. This codes for CASSLDRGDGYTF.

The CDR3 here is CASSLGAVGGETQYF. CDR3 DNA sequence: TGTGCCAGCAGCTTAGGGGCTGTGGGGGGGGAGACCCAGTACTTC. V gene TRBV7-8 combines with J gene TRBJ2-5; 7 positions agree with TRBD2. V was clipped by 1 base and J by 5 bases; unmatched bases: 7. The CDR3 sequence is 15 residues long. Germline V gene lookup returns CDR1 SGHVS and CDR2 FQNEAQ. Based on the CDR3 plus reference TRBV7-8 and TRBJ2-5, the full variable domain is GAGVSQSPRYKVAKRGQDVALRCDPISGHVSLFWYQQALGQGPEFLTYFQNEAQLDKSGLPSDRFFAERPEGSVSTLKIQRTQQEDSAVYLCASSLGAVGGETQYFGPGTRLLVL.

The J gene is TRBJ1-1, the V gene TRBV27, with 9 bases that match TRBD1. CDR1 is MNHEY and CDR2 is SMNVEV in the germline V gene (reference sequence). The CDR3 is 16 amino acids. V trimming: 3 bases; J trimming: 10 bases; junction bases outside the gene matches: 15. CDR3 DNA: TGTGCCAGCAGTTTCGATTCCCCCGGGACAGGGTATGGAGCTTTCTTT. It translates to CASSFDSPGTGYGAFF.

As concerns this clone: Its ends do not fully match the called genes, so a read error is possible. The rearrangement links TRBV7-7 to TRBJ2-5; tentatively, D is TRBD2 (5 bases). This CDR3 is 16 amino acids long. Germline lookup yields CDR1 SSHAT and CDR2 FNYEAQ (reference sequence). As DNA, the CDR3 is TGTGCTAGCAGCCTCCTGCCGGGGAGCGCTCAAGAGACCCAGTACTTC. It codes for CASSLLPGSAQETQYF.

This clone was seen a handful of times. The chain employs TRBV5-1 and TRBJ2-1; 10 bases match TRBD2. CDR1 and CDR2 from the germline V gene are SGHRS and YFSETQ. The V gene end was trimmed by 6 bases and the J gene end by 4 bases; junction bases not matched to a gene: 10. The CDR3 is made up of 16 amino acids. As DNA, the CDR3 is TGCGCCAGCACCCCCATGGCAGCGGGAGGGTACAATGAGCAGTTCTTC. Protein product: CASTPMAAGGYNEQFF.

The V and J genes are TRBV7-8 and TRBJ2-2; 7 bases match TRBD1. Looked up from germline, CDR1 is SGHVS and CDR2 is FQNEAQ. The CDR3 runs to 15 residues. V gave up 3 bases and J gave up 4 bases; unmatched junction bases: 5. The CDR3 protein is CASSFNPGGTGELFF. CDR3 DNA: TGTGCCAGCAGCTTTAATCCAGGGGGCACCGGGGAGCTGTTTTTT.

The gene calls are TRBV9 and TRBJ1-1; a possible D gene is TRBD1 (6 bases). CDR1 is SGDLS, CDR2 YYNGEE, per germline. V dropped 3 bases and J dropped 2 bases, with 11 bases sitting between them. The CDR3 sequence is 14 residues long. The CDR3 nucleotides read TGTGCCAGCAGCGCGACAGGCGGCAACACTGAAGCTTTCTTT. Translated, it gives CASSATGGNTEAFF.

The V gene is TRBV5-1, the J gene TRBJ2-1, with 9 bases fitting TRBD2. The junction had 7 bases not matched to a gene; V was cut back by 3 bases and J by 3 bases. This CDR3 has 16 amino acids. The germline gives CDR1 SGHRS, CDR2 YFSETQ. The CDR3 nucleotides are TGCGCCAGCAGCTCCGGGACTAGCCGATTCTACAATGAGCAGTTCTTC. Residues: CASSSGTSRFYNEQFF.